This T cell receptor (beta chain) came from a study of blood T cells in healthy people across ages. This clonotype was seen repeatedly, ten times or more. For the second PCR, which ran for 7 to 11 cycles, a sample-barcoded 5' primer and a J-beta primer mix were used. MiXCR, applied by TCRdb to the 5' RACE reads, yields one record per CDR3 protein. The sample has hundreds of thousands of distinct CDR3 sequences, 40% to 50% seen once. This CDR3 is built from 14 residues. J lost 4 bases, V lost 7 bases, and 7 bases had no gene match. Germline V gene sequence: CDR1 SQVTM, CDR2 ANQGSEA. This receptor was taken from a man aged 80 or over in good health. This chain links TRBV29-1 with TRBJ2-3, with 11 bases fitting TRBD1. The specimen was blood. The CDR3 DNA reads as TGCAGCGCCGAAGCGGGACAGGGGGCAGATACGCAGTATTTT. Amino acids: CSAEAGQGADTQYF.